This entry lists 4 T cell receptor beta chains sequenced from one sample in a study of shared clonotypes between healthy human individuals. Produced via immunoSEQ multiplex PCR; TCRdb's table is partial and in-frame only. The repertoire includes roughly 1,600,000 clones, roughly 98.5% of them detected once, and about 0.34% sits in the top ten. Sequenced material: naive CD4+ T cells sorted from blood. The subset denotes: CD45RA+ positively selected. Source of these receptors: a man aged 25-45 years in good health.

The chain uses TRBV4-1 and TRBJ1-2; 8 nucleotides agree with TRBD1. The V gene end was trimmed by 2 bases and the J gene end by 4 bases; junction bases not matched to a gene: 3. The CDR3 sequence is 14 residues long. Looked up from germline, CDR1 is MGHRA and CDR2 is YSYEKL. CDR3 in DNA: TGCGCCAGCAGCCAACGACAGGGGATCTATGGCTACACCTTC. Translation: CASSQRQGIYGYTF.

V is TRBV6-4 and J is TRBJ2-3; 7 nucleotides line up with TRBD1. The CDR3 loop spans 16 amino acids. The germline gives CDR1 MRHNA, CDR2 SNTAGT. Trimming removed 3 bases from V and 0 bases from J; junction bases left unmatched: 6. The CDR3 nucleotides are TGTGCCAGCAGTGAAGGACCGGGACAGAGCACAGATACGCAGTATTTT. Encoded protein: CASSEGPGQSTDTQYF.

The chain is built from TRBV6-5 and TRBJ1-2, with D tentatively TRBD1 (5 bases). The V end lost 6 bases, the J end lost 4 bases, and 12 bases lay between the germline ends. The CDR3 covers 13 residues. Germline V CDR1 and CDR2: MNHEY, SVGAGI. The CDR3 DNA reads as TGTGCCAGCAGATCGACAGCGTCCTATGGCTACACCTTC. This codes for CASRSTASYGYTF.

The CDR3 protein is CASSPALSAYEQYF. The CDR3 DNA is TGTGCCAGCTCACCCGCTTTAAGTGCCTACGAGCAGTACTTC. V usage is TRBV18 and J usage is TRBJ2-7, with D uncertain. V shed 3 bases and J shed 2 bases, with 11 bases lying between them. Germline values: CDR1 KGHSH, CDR2 LQKENI. The CDR3 runs to 14 residues.